A single sample is the source of the 27 T cell receptor beta chains below, sequenced in a study of beta chain features in type 1 diabetes. The sequenced template was cDNA made from the entire isolated RNA. The assay was immunoSEQ multiplex PCR, and TCRdb's table has in-frame clones only and misses some. The sample has under 300,000 clones, 7% to 9% seen once. The specimen sequenced was central memory CD4+ T cells from blood. Every receptor here comes from a young woman in good health.

This clone was picked up many times. The rearrangement joins TRBV5-4 to TRBJ2-1; unclear D gene. The CDR3 length is 10 residues. Between the trimmed V and J ends, which lost 1 base and 12 bases, there was a span of 5 bases. Germline CDR1 reads SGHNT; CDR2 reads YYREEE (reference sequence). The CDR3 loop is CASSLWPQFF. The CDR3 DNA reads TGTGCCAGCAGCTTGTGGCCGCAGTTCTTC.

This clone appeared a few times. The chain is built from TRBV5-4 and TRBJ2-7; 7 bases match TRBD1. V was clipped by 2 bases and J by 2 bases; unmatched bases: 4. The CDR3 length is 14 residues. Germline lookup yields CDR1 SGHNT and CDR2 YYREEE (reference sequence). CDR3 sequence: CASSLGTETYEQYF. CDR3 nucleotides: TGTGCCAGCAGCTTAGGGACAGAAACCTACGAGCAGTACTTC.

The rearrangement uses TRBV5-1 and TRBJ2-1; D remains unclear. The germline V gene encodes CDR1 SGHRS and CDR2 YFSETQ. Trimming took 0 bases from V and 12 from J, leaving 25 bases between them. This CDR3 is 17 amino acids long. The CDR3 spells CASSLGVLGVITVGQFF. CDR3 coding DNA: TGCGCCAGCAGCTTGGGAGTTCTAGGTGTAATTACCGTGGGGCAGTTCTTC.

CDR3 protein: CASSGGRGLAQYF. CDR3 DNA sequence: TGTGCCAGCAGTGGGGGCAGGGGGCTTGCGCAGTATTTT. V usage is TRBV27 and J usage is TRBJ2-3; 8 bases map to TRBD1. Germline V gene data show CDR1 as MNHEY and CDR2 as SMNVEV (reference sequence). The CDR3 spans 13 residues. The V gene end was trimmed by 5 bases and the J gene end by 10 bases; junction bases not matched to a gene: 8.

Only a few counts were recorded for this clone. This rearrangement joins TRBV2 to TRBJ2-7; D is unclear. This CDR3 spans 11 amino acids. Trimming shortened V by 5 bases and J by 3 bases, and 5 bases separated the two germline ends. The V gene's germline CDR1 is SNHLY and CDR2 FYNNEI. The CDR3 DNA is TGTGCCAGCAGTCTACGCTACGAGCAGTACTTC. It yields the protein CASSLRYEQYF.

This clone was counted only a few times. J is TRBJ2-7 and V is TRBV7-9, with a tentative D call TRBD2 (6 bases). V shed 0 bases and J shed 7 bases, with 25 bases lying between them. Germline V CDR1 and CDR2: SEHNR, FQNEAQ (reference sequence). CDR3 length: 18 residues. The CDR3 region is CASSLASGTGTRTGEQYF. CDR3 in DNA: TGTGCCAGCAGCTTAGCGTCCGGTACCGGGACTCGGACGGGGGAGCAGTACTTC.

V gene TRBV11-3 combines with J gene TRBJ2-4; 7 nucleotides line up with TRBD1. The V gene end was trimmed by 5 bases and the J gene end by 1 base; junction bases not matched to a gene: 5. The V gene's germline CDR1 is SGHNT and CDR2 YENEEA. The CDR3 contains 15 residues. As DNA, the CDR3 is TGTGCCAGCAGCAAACAGGGGAATGCCAAAAACATTCAGTACTTC. Protein product: CASSKQGNAKNIQYF.

The chain is built from TRBV5-1 and TRBJ2-7, with a possible D match to TRBD2 (6 bases). The CDR3 runs to 14 residues. Per the germline V gene, CDR1 is SGHRS and CDR2 is YFSETQ. Trimming shortened V by 0 bases and J by 6 bases, and 13 bases separated the two germline ends. The CDR3 protein is CASSLGGTFAEQYV. The CDR3 nucleotides are TGCGCCAGCAGCTTGGGAGGGACTTTTGCCGAGCAGTACGTC.

V and J are TRBV15 and TRBJ1-4; 7 bases are shared with TRBD1. This CDR3 comprises 16 residues. CDR1 is LNHNV and CDR2 is YYDKDF in the germline V gene (reference sequence). Trimming removed 0 bases from V and 5 bases from J; junction bases left unmatched: 6. This CDR3 reads CATSRDPGRGNEKLFF. The CDR3 region has the DNA TGTGCCACCAGCAGAGATCCGGGCAGGGGGAATGAAAAACTGTTTTTT. The full variable domain, completed using reference TRBV15 and TRBJ1-4, is DAMVIQNPRYQVTQFGKPVTLSCSQTLNHNVMYWYQQKSSQAPKLLFHYYDKDFNNEADTPDNFQSRRPNTSFCFLDIRSPGLGDTAMYLCATSRDPGRGNEKLFFGSGTQLSVL.

This sequence joins TRBV9 and TRBJ1-6; D remains unclear. Germline V lookup: CDR1 SGDLS, CDR2 YYNGEE. This CDR3 is 16 amino acids long. Trimming left V 3 bases short and J 6 bases short, with 16 bases between. CDR3 sequence: CASSANPRTTNSPLHF. As DNA, the CDR3 is TGTGCCAGCAGCGCCAATCCCCGGACGACTAATTCACCCCTCCACTTT.

The gene calls are TRBV21-1 and TRBJ2-7; no DNA check was done on the table's D call, TRBD2. TRBV21-1 is assigned pseudogene status. The CDR3 is 16 residues long. The CDR3 bases are TGTGCCAGCAGCAAAGTGGTCACGGCGGGGTGCTACGAGCAGTACTTC. It codes for CASSKVVTAGCYEQYF.

This chain uses TRBV7-2 with TRBJ1-1; 8 bases align to TRBD1. The CDR3 consists of 14 residues. Germline CDR1 is SGHTA and CDR2 is FQGNSA. Germline trimming cut 1 base from V and 5 bases from J; bases unmatched to any gene: 3. CDR3 protein: CASSLGTGKTEAFF. As DNA, the CDR3 is TGTGCCAGCAGCTTAGGGACAGGGAAGACTGAAGCTTTCTTT.

To note about this clone: This specimen includes other DNA sequences encoding the same CDR3. V is TRBV7-2 and J is TRBJ2-6; D not resolved. The CDR3 contains 13 residues. Germline V gene sequence: CDR1 SGHTA, CDR2 FQGNSA. Trimming removed 3 bases at V and 1 base at J, with 1 base between. CDR3 nucleotides: TGTGCCAGCAGCTTTTCTGGGGCCAACGTCCTGACTTTC. Residues: CASSFSGANVLTF.

J is TRBJ2-1 and V is TRBV2; TRBD2 aligns across 12 bases. The CDR3 runs 14 residues. Trimming removed 7 bases from V and 9 bases from J; junction bases left unmatched: 7. The germline V gene has CDR1 SNHLY and CDR2 FYNNEI. CDR3 coding DNA: TGTGCCAGCACCCGGGGACTAGCGGGTTCTGAGCAGTTCTTC. The encoded protein is CASTRGLAGSEQFF.

In its sample, this clone was seen a few times. This chain joins TRBV7-9 and TRBJ1-2; weak D call: TRBD1 (6 bases). Germline values: CDR1 SEHNR, CDR2 FQNEAQ (reference sequence). The CDR3 length is 14 residues. Trimming removed 3 bases from V and 4 bases from J, with 12 bases in between. The DNA for the CDR3 is TGTGCCAGCAGCTTGGGCAGGGGAGTCTATGGCTACACCTTC. It codes for CASSLGRGVYGYTF.

The rearrangement joins TRBV5-4 to TRBJ1-6; D is perhaps TRBD1 (5 bases). From germline, CDR1 is SGHNT and CDR2 YYREEE (reference sequence). The CDR3 has 13 residues. V was clipped by 0 bases and J by 14 bases, with 12 bases between them. DNA of the CDR3: TGTGCCAGCAGCTTGGACGCAGGGCGGACCCTCCACTTT. This gives the protein CASSLDAGRTLHF.

This clone came up a few times. The gene calls are TRBV11-2 and TRBJ1-2; 7 nucleotides agree with TRBD1. The CDR3 has 15 residues. CDR1 is SGHAT and CDR2 is FQNNGV in the germline V gene. The junction had 4 bases not matched to a gene; V was cut back by 0 bases and J by 3 bases. The chain's CDR3 is CASSLDLQGHYGYTF. The CDR3 region has the DNA TGTGCCAGCAGCTTAGACCTACAGGGGCACTATGGCTACACCTTC.

This clone appeared a few times. The chain joins TRBV18 to TRBJ2-7, with 9 nucleotides matching TRBD1. V dropped 4 bases and J dropped 6; count of bases not matched to a gene: 13. Germline CDR1 reads KGHSH; CDR2 reads LQKENI. This CDR3 is 16 amino acids long. CDR3 DNA sequence: TGTGCCAGCTCACTAGGGGGACCGGGACAGGGCTCCGAGCAGTACTTC. Amino acids: CASSLGGPGQGSEQYF.

This clone has just a few counts. The chain uses TRBV12-5 and TRBJ1-2; 10 bases map to TRBD1. The CDR3 length is 13 residues. V was pared by 7 bases and J by 8 bases, with 7 bases of the junction left unmatched. Germline CDR1 and CDR2: LGHNT and FRNRAP. The CDR3 DNA reads as TGTGCTAGTGTCTTGGGACAGGGGCGAGGCTACACCTTC. Its translation is CASVLGQGRGYTF.

Only a few counts were recorded for this clone. The chain combines TRBV4-3 with TRBJ2-1, with 7 bases lining up with TRBD1. The CDR3 spans 13 residues. Germline loops: CDR1 LGHNA, CDR2 YSLEER. V was pared by 0 bases and J by 12 bases, with 5 bases of the junction left unmatched. CDR3 protein: CASSQEGSGGQFF. DNA for the CDR3: TGCGCCAGCAGCCAAGAGGGGTCAGGGGGGCAGTTCTTC.

This clone was counted many times. This chain joins TRBV11-3 and TRBJ1-1; D gene ambiguous. The CDR3 contains 14 residues. Germline V gives CDR1 SGHNT, CDR2 YENEEA. V lost 5 bases to trimming and J lost 3 bases, with 13 bases between them. CDR3 nucleotides: TGTGCCAGCAGCCTCGCGGGCGAGGACACTGAAGCTTTCTTT. This codes for CASSLAGEDTEAFF.

The chain is built from TRBV6-6 and TRBJ1-2; weak D call: TRBD1 (5 bases). The germline V gene has CDR1 MNHNY and CDR2 SVGAGI (reference sequence). This CDR3 is built from 14 residues. V shed 6 bases and J shed 5 bases, with 16 bases lying between them. For the CDR3, the DNA is TGTGCCAGCAGCCTTGGGGGGGTTGAGTATGGCTACACCTTC. Translation gives CASSLGGVEYGYTF.

The chain has TRBV7-9 and TRBJ2-5; the D gene is possibly TRBD2 (6 bases). Per germline, CDR1 SEHNR and CDR2 FQNEAQ (reference sequence). This CDR3 has 14 amino acids. V gave up 4 bases and J gave up 3 bases, with 12 bases separating them. CDR3 bases: TGTGCCAGCAGCTCCATATGGGGGGAAGAGACCCAGTACTTC. Its translation: CASSSIWGEETQYF. The full variable domain, with the rest looked up from reference TRBV7-9 and TRBJ2-5, is DTGVSQNPRHKITKRGQNVTFRCDPISEHNRLYWYRQTLGQGPEFLTYFQNEAQLEKSRLLSDRFSAERPKGSFSTLEIQRTEQGDSAMYLCASSSIWGEETQYFGPGTRLLVL.

There are many counts of this clone. This chain connects TRBV27 to TRBJ1-2; the D gene is possibly TRBD1 (6 bases). The ends were cut back, 6 bases at V and 8 bases at J, with 16 bases in the middle. Germline V gene data show CDR1 as MNHEY and CDR2 as SMNVEV (reference sequence). This CDR3 has 13 residues. The CDR3 spells CASRATGVDGYTF. CDR3 bases: TGTGCCAGCAGGGCGACAGGCGTTGACGGCTACACCTTC.

This clone was detected many times. The J gene is TRBJ1-4, the V gene TRBV7-9, with D unresolved. Germline assignment: CDR1 SEHNR and CDR2 FQNEAQ (reference sequence). This CDR3 is 13 amino acids long. V was clipped by 2 bases and J by 10 bases, with 11 bases between them. The CDR3 here is CASSLQGLGKLFF. CDR3 nucleotide sequence: TGTGCCAGCAGCTTACAAGGTCTTGGAAAACTGTTTTTT.

The CDR3 is CASSLGQGRRNQPQHF. CDR3 bases: TGTGCCAGCAGCTTGGGTCAGGGCCGCAGAAATCAGCCCCAGCATTTT. The chain employs TRBV5-5 and TRBJ1-5; weak D call: TRBD1 (5 bases). This CDR3 contains 16 residues. Germline lookup yields CDR1 SGHKS and CDR2 YYEKEE (reference sequence). V dropped 0 bases and J dropped 4 bases, with 14 bases sitting between them.

This clone appeared a few times. The chain uses TRBV7-2 and TRBJ1-3, with a weak D call TRBD1 (6 bases). The CDR3 is made up of 15 amino acids. V gave up 4 bases and J gave up 0 bases, with 10 bases separating them. Germline CDR1 is SGHTA and CDR2 is FQGNSA. The CDR3 DNA sequence: TGTGCCAGCAGCTGGACAGCACGCTCTGGAAACACCATATATTTT. It codes for CASSWTARSGNTIYF.